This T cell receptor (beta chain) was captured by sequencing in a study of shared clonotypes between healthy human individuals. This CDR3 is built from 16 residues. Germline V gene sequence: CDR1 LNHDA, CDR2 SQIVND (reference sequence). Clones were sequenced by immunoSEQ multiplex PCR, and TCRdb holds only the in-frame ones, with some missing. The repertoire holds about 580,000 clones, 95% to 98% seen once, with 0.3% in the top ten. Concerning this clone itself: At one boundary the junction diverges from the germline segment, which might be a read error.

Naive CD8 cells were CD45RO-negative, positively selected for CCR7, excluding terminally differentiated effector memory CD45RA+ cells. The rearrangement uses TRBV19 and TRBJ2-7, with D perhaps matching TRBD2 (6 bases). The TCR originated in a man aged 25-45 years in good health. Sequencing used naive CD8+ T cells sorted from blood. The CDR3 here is CASSKTGTEFSYEQYF. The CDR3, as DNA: TGTGCCAGCAGTAAGACCGGGACTGAGTTTTCCTACGAGCAGTACTTC.